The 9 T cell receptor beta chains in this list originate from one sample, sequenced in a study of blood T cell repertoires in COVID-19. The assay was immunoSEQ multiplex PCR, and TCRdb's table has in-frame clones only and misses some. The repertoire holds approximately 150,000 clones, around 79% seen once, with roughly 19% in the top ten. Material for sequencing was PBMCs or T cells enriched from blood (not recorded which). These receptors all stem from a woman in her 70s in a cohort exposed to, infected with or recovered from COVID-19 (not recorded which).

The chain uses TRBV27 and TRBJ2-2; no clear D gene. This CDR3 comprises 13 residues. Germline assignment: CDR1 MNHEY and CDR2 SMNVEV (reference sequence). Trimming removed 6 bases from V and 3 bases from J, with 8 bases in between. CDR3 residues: CASSPLYTGELFF. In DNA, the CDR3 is TGTGCCAGCAGCCCCCTATACACCGGGGAGCTGTTTTTT.

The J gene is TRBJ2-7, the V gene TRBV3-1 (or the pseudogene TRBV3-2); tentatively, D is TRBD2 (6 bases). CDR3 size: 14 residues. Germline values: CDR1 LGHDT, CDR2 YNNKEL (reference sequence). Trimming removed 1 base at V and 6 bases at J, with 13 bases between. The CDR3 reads CASSQGLGEVEQYF. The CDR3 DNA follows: TGTGCCAGCAGCCAAGGACTAGGAGAGGTCGAGCAGTACTTC.

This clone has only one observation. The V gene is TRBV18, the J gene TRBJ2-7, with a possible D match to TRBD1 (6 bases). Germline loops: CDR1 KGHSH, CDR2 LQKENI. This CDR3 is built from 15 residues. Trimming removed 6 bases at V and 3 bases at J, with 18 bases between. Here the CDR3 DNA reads TGTGCCAGCTCTAGTCAGGGGCAGGGTAACTACGAGCAGTACTTC. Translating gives CASSSQGQGNYEQYF.

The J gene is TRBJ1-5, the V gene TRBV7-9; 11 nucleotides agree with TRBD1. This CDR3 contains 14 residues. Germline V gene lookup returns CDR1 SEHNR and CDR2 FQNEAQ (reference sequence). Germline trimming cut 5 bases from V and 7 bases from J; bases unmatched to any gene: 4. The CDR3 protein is CASSLGQGAQPQHF. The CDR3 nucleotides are TGTGCCAGCAGCCTCGGACAGGGGGCCCAGCCCCAGCATTTT.

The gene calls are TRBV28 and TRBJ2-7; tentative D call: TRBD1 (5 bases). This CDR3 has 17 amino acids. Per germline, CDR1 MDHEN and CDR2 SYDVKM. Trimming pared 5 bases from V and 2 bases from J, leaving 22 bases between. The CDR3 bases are TGTGCCAGCAGTCCCTTAAAAGGGCGGACACCCGCCTACGAGCAGTACTTC. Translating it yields CASSPLKGRTPAYEQYF.

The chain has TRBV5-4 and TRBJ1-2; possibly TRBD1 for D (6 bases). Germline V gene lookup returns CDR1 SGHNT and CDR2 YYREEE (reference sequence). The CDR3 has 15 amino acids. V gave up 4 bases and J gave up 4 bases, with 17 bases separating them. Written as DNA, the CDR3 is TGTGCCAGCAGCCCGGGAAACAGGGAGGGCTATGGCTACACCTTC. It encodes CASSPGNREGYGYTF.

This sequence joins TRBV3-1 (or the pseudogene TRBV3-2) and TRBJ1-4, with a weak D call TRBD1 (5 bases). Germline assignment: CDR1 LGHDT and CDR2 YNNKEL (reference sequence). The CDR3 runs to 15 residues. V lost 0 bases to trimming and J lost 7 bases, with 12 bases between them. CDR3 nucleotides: TGTGCCAGCAGCCAAGAAGCAGGGAGGGGTGAAAAACTGTTTTTT. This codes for CASSQEAGRGEKLFF.

The DNA of the CDR3 is TGCAGCGTCGGGACTAGCGGGTTAACAGATACGCAGTATTTT. Its protein product is CSVGTSGLTDTQYF. The chain has TRBV29-1 and TRBJ2-3, with 12 bases fitting TRBD2. Germline trimming cut 6 bases from V and 3 bases from J; bases unmatched to any gene: 4. The CDR3 length is 14 residues. Germline loops: CDR1 SQVTM, CDR2 ANQGSEA.

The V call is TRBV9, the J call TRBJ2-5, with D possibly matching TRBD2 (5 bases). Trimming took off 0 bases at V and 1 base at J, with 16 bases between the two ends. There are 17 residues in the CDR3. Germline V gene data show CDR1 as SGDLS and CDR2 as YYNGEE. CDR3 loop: CASSVVGRGYPQETQYF. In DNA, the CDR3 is TGTGCCAGCAGCGTAGTTGGGAGAGGGTACCCCCAAGAGACCCAGTACTTC.